A selection of T cell receptor beta chains follows, all from one sample in a study of blood T cell repertoires in COVID-19. Sequenced by immunoSEQ multiplex PCR; TCRdb stores in-frame clones only, minus some. Found here are roughly 250,000 clones, around 82% of them singletons; the top ten hold 3% to 4%. Sample: PBMCs or T cells enriched from blood (not recorded which). These receptors were obtained from a woman in her forties who had been exposed to COVID-19. Both conserved end residues are part of each CDR3. The D gene is left open where the match is weak. Clone size, where shown, is once, few, many, or a class for clones that have expanded.

v_call	d_call	clone_size	j_call	cdr3_aa	cdr3_nt
TRBV6-5	TRBD1	NA	TRBJ2-2	CATRTGGDTGELFF	TGTGCCACCAGGACAGGGGGCGACACCGGGGAGCTGTTTTTT
TRBV7-2	NA	many	TRBJ1-3	CASATGASSGNTIYF	TGTGCCAGCGCTACAGGAGCAAGCTCTGGAAACACCATATATTTT
TRBV18	NA	NA	TRBJ2-5	CASSRGGRETQYF	TGTGCCAGCTCACGGGGAGGTCGGGAGACCCAGTACTTC
TRBV14	NA	NA	TRBJ1-5	CASSQTGSNQPQHF	TGTGCCAGCAGCCAGACGGGGAGCAATCAGCCCCAGCATTTT
TRBV4-1	TRBD2	NA	TRBJ2-4	CASSQVVAGGVAKNIQYF	TGCGCCAGCAGCCAAGTGGTAGCGGGGGGGGTAGCCAAAAACATTCAGTACTTC
TRBV7-2	NA	NA	TRBJ1-2	CASSLVGARVTYGYTF	TGTGCCAGCAGCTTAGTGGGGGCCAGGGTCACCTATGGCTACACCTTC
TRBV9	NA	NA	TRBJ2-3	CASSAQGETDTQYF	TGTGCCAGCAGCGCCCAAGGAGAGACAGATACGCAGTATTTT
TRBV30	NA	NA	TRBJ1-2	CAWTRGFYGYTF	TGTGCCTGGACGCGAGGGTTCTATGGCTACACCTTC
TRBV12-3/TRBV12-4	NA	few	TRBJ1-2	CASSLMGRDGYTF	TGTGCCAGCAGTTTAATGGGGAGAGATGGCTACACCTTC
TRBV27	NA	NA	TRBJ1-2	CAPGGFTGYTF	TGTGCCCCCGGGGGGTTTACGGGCTACACCTTC
TRBV30	NA	NA	TRBJ1-2	CAWSGEVSYGYTF	TGTGCCTGGAGTGGGGAGGTCAGCTATGGCTACACCTTC
TRBV4-3	NA	NA	TRBJ1-6	CASSQESAGNSPLHF	TGCGCCAGCAGCCAAGAGAGTGCGGGGAATTCACCCCTCCACTTT
TRBV11-3	TRBD1	NA	TRBJ2-2	CASSLQGDTGELFF	TGTGCCAGCAGCCTACAGGGGGACACCGGGGAGCTGTTTTTT
TRBV19	NA	NA	TRBJ1-5	CATTGGEGNQPQHF	TGTGCCACTACTGGAGGGGAGGGCAATCAGCCCCAGCATTTT
TRBV27	TRBD1	few	TRBJ1-6	CASSPEGARPLHF	TGTGCCAGCAGTCCCGAGGGGGCACGACCCCTCCACTTT
TRBV7-6	NA	NA	TRBJ2-5	CASSPRTVLETQYF	TGTGCCAGCAGCCCCCGGACAGTCTTGGAGACCCAGTACTTC
TRBV18	TRBD1	NA	TRBJ2-2	CASSPPRTGARNTGELFF	TGTGCCAGCTCACCACCGCGGACAGGGGCCCGTAACACCGGGGAGCTGTTTTTT
TRBV7-9	TRBD2	few	TRBJ2-1	CASTPGTSTNNEQFF	TGTGCCAGCACCCCCGGGACTAGCACTAACAATGAGCAGTTCTTC
TRBV5-1	NA	NA	TRBJ1-4	CASGSGSNEKLFF	TGCGCCAGCGGATCAGGGTCTAATGAAAAACTGTTTTTT
TRBV7-9	TRBD1	NA	TRBJ1-1	CASSLTGALLGVNTEAFF	TGTGCCAGCAGCTTGACAGGGGCCTTACTGGGGGTGAACACTGAAGCTTTCTTT
TRBV2	TRBD1	NA	TRBJ2-1	CASSTRQGANEQFF	TGTGCCAGCAGTACCCGACAGGGGGCAAATGAGCAGTTCTTC
TRBV4-3	TRBD2	NA	TRBJ2-1	CASSQDWGTSGITNEQFF	TGCGCCAGCAGCCAAGACTGGGGGACTAGCGGGATTACGAATGAGCAGTTCTTC
TRBV18	NA	NA	TRBJ1-3	CASSSSGAGNTIYF	TGTGCCAGCTCTTCCTCAGGGGCTGGAAACACCATATATTTT
TRBV24-1	NA	NA	TRBJ1-1	CATSDPFPGQGANTEAFF	TGTGCCACCAGTGACCCCTTCCCGGGACAAGGTGCGAACACTGAAGCTTTCTTT
TRBV28	NA	NA	TRBJ1-2	CASSLPGDYGYTF	TGTGCCAGCAGTTTACCAGGCGATTATGGCTACACCTTC
TRBV6-5	NA	NA	TRBJ1-3	CASDSSGNTIYF	TGTGCCAGCGACAGCTCTGGAAACACCATATATTTT
TRBV7-2	NA	once	TRBJ1-5	CASSLGGTIPRYSNQPQHF	TGTGCCAGCAGCTTAGGGGGGACAATTCCACGATATAGCAATCAGCCCCAGCATTTT
TRBV24-1	NA	NA	TRBJ2-3	CATSSRSLTQYF	TGTGCCACCAGCTCCAGATCTCTCACGCAGTATTTT
TRBV11-2	NA	NA	TRBJ2-1	CASSLVAGSSYNEQFF	TGTGCCAGCAGCTTAGTGGCCGGGAGCTCCTACAATGAGCAGTTCTTC
TRBV19	TRBD1	NA	TRBJ1-4	CASTRTGVATNEKLFF	TGTGCCAGTACCCGGACAGGAGTTGCAACTAATGAAAAACTGTTTTTT
TRBV5-1	NA	NA	TRBJ2-2	CASSFQGYTGELFF	TGCGCCAGCAGCTTTCAGGGGTACACCGGGGAGCTGTTTTTT
TRBV9	NA	NA	TRBJ1-5	CASSLKDTLGNQPQHF	TGTGCCAGCAGCTTAAAGGACACCCTCGGCAATCAGCCCCAGCATTTT
TRBV19	TRBD1	NA	TRBJ2-5	CASSQRQGRQETQYF	TGTGCCAGTAGCCAAAGACAGGGTCGCCAAGAGACCCAGTACTTC
TRBV7-2	TRBD2	NA	TRBJ2-7	CASSPASGDYEQYF	TGTGCCAGCAGCCCCGCCAGCGGGGACTACGAGCAGTACTTC
TRBV29-1	TRBD1	NA	TRBJ2-6	CSVEVGTGRSGANVLTF	TGCAGCGTTGAGGTGGGGACAGGGCGCTCTGGGGCCAACGTCCTGACTTTC
TRBV11-2	NA	NA	TRBJ1-1	CASSQDNRVAFF	TGTGCCAGCAGCCAAGACAACAGGGTAGCTTTCTTT
TRBV5-1	NA	NA	TRBJ2-2	CASSLEQNTGELFF	TGCGCCAGCAGCTTGGAACAAAACACCGGGGAGCTGTTTTTT
TRBV7-2	NA	few	TRBJ1-1	CASSARMGGGGTEAFF	TGTGCCAGCAGCGCCCGGATGGGGGGAGGGGGAACTGAAGCTTTCTTT
TRBV19	TRBD1	NA	TRBJ2-2	CASSGDRGLGELFF	TGTGCCAGTAGTGGAGACAGGGGGCTCGGGGAGCTGTTTTTT
TRBV27	NA	NA	TRBJ2-3	CASSPPWGPPDTQYF	TGTGCCAGCAGTCCCCCGTGGGGGCCGCCAGATACGCAGTATTTT